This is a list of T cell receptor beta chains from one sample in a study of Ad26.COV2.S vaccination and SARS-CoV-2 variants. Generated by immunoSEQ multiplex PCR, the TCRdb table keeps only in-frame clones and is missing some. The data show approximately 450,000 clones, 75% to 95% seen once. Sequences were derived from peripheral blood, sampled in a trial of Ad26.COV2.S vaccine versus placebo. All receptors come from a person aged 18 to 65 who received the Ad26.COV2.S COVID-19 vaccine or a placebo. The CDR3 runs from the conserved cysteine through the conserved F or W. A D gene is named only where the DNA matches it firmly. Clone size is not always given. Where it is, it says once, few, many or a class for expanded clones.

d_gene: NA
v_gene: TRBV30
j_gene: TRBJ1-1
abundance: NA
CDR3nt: TGTGCCTGGAGTTCACAGACTGAAGCTTTCTTT
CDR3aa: CAWSSQTEAFF

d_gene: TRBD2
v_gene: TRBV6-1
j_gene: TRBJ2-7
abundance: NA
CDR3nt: TGTGCCAGCAGTGAAATAGCGGGAGGGCCTCCTCTTGGTGAGCAGTACTTC
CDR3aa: CASSEIAGGPPLGEQYF

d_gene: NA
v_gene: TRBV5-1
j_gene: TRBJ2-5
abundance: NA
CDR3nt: TGCGCCAGCAGCTCCACGGGAATCCCCCAAGAGACCCAGTACTTC
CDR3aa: CASSSTGIPQETQYF

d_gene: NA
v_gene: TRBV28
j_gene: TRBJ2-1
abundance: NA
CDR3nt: TGTGCCAGCAGCTCAGGAGGGGGAGGGCGATACAATGAGCAGTTCTTC
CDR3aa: CASSSGGGGRYNEQFF

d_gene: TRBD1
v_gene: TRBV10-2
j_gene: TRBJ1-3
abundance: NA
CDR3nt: TGCGCCAGCAGTGAGTTGGGCAGGGGGCCCTCTGGAAACACCATATATTTT
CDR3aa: CASSELGRGPSGNTIYF

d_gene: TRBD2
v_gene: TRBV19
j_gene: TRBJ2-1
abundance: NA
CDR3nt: TGTGCCAGTAGGGCGGGAGGGCCTCCCGATGAGCAGTTCTTC
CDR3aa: CASRAGGPPDEQFF

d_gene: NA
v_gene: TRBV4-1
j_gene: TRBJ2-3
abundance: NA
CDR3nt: TGCGCCAGCAGACATCGGGCCCCTTCAGATACGCAGTATTTT
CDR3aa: CASRHRAPSDTQYF

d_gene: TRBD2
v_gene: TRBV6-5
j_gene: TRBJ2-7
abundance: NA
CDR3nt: TGTGCCAGCAGTTATTCGACTAGCGGGTTCCGCTACGAGCAGTACTTC
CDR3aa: CASSYSTSGFRYEQYF

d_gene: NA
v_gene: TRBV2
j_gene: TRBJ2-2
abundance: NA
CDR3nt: TGTGCCAGCAAACAAAACACCGGGGAGCTGTTTTTT
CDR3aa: CASKQNTGELFF

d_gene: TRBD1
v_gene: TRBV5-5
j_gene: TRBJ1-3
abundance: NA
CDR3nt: TGTGCCAGCAGCCAGGGACAGGGAGGAAACACCATATATTTT
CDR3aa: CASSQGQGGNTIYF

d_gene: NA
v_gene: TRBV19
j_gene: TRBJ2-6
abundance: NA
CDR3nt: TGTGCCAGTATGTTGCCTGGGGCCAACGTCCTGACTTTC
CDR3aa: CASMLPGANVLTF

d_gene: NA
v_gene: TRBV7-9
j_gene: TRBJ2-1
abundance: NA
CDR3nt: TGTGCCAGCAGCTTCACTAGTGACAATGAGCAGTTCTTC
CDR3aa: CASSFTSDNEQFF

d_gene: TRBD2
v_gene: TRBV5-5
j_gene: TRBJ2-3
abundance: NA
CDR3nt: TGTGCCAGCAGCTTGGCCCCTAGCGGGAGCACAGATACGCAGTATTTT
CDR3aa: CASSLAPSGSTDTQYF

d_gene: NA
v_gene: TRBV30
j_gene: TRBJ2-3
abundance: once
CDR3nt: TGTGCCTGGAGTCCGAGCGGAAGCACAGATACGCAGTATTTT
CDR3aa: CAWSPSGSTDTQYF

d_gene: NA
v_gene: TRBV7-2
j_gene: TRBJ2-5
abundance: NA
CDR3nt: TGTGCCAGCAGCTTAGAGGCGGTAGCTGTGACCCAGTACTTC
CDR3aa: CASSLEAVAVTQYF

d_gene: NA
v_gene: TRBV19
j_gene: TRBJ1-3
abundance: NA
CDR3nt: TGTGCCAGTAGTATGAGCGGCGGCAACTCTGGAAACACCATATATTTT
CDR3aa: CASSMSGGNSGNTIYF

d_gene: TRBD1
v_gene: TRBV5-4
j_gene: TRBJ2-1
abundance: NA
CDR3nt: TGTGCCAGCAGCTTGGAAACCGGGACAGGGGGCAATGAGCAGTTCTTC
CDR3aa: CASSLETGTGGNEQFF

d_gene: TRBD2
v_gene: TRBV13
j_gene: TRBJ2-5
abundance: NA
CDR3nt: TGTGCCAGCAGCTATGCTCGCGGGAGTCGTCAAGAGACCCAGTACTTC
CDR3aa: CASSYARGSRQETQYF

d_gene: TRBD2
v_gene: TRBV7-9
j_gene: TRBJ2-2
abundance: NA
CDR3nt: TGTGCCAGCAGCTTATCACTAGCGGGAGACACCGGGGAGCTGTTTTTT
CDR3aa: CASSLSLAGDTGELFF

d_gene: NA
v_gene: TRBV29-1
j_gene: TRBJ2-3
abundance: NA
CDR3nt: TGCAGTGCCGCGCGGGGCTGGACAGATACGCAGTATTTT
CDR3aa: CSAARGWTDTQYF

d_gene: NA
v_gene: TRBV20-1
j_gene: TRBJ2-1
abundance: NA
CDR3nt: TGCAGTGCTAGTGGGGAATTTGGGTACAATGAGCAGTTCTTC
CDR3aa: CSASGEFGYNEQFF

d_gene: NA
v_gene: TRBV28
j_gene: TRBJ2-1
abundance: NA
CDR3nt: TGTGCCAGCGGAAGCTCCTACAATGAGCAGTTCTTC
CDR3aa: CASGSSYNEQFF

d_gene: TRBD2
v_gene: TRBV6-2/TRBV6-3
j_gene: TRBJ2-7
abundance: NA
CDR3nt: TGTGCCAGCAGTCGGACTAGCGGGAGGAGGGAGCAGTACTTC
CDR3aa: CASSRTSGRREQYF

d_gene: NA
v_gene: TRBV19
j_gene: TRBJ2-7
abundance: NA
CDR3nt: TGTGCCAGTAGTAGAACGACAGGCTCCTACGAGCAGTACTTC
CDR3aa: CASSRTTGSYEQYF

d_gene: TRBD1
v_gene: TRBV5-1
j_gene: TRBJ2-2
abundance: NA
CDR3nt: TGCGCCAGCAGCTTGGCCCAGGGGGCCGGCGGGGAGCTGTTTTTT
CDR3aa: CASSLAQGAGGELFF

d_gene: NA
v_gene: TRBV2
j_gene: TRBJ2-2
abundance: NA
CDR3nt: TGTGCCAGCAGTGGATGGACTGTGATCAGCGGGGAGCTGTTTTTT
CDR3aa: CASSGWTVISGELFF

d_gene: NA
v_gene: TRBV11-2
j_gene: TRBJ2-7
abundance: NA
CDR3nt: TGTGCCAGCAGTTATAGTAGAGGGGTCTCTACGGGGCACGAGCAGTACTTC
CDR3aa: CASSYSRGVSTGHEQYF

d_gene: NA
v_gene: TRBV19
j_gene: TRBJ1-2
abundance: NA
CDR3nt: TGTGCCAGTAAGGGCAGCTTCTATGGCTACACCTTC
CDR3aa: CASKGSFYGYTF

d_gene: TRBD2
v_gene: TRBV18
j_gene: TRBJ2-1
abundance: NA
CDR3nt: TGTGCCAGCTCACAAAGACTAGCGTTTCACAATGAGCAGTTCTTC
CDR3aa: CASSQRLAFHNEQFF

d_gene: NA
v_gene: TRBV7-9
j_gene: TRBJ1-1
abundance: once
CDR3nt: TGTGCCAGCAGCTTACAGAGGCCTATGAACACTGAAGCTTTCTTT
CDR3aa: CASSLQRPMNTEAFF

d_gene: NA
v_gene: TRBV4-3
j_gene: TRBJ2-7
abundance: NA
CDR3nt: TGCGCCAGCAGCCAAGATCACAGGGAAACCTACGAGCAGTACTTC
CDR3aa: CASSQDHRETYEQYF

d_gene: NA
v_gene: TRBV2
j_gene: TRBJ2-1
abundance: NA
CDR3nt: TGTGCCAGCAGAGGGAATGAGCAGTTCTTC
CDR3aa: CASRGNEQFF

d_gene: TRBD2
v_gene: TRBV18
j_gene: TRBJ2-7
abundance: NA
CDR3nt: TGTGCCAGCTCACCAATGGGACTAGGCCCCTACGAGCAGTACTTC
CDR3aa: CASSPMGLGPYEQYF

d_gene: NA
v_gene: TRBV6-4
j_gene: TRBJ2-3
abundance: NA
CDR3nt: TGTGCCAGCAGTGTCTCTAGCGAAGCTAGCACAGATACGCAGTATTTT
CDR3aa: CASSVSSEASTDTQYF

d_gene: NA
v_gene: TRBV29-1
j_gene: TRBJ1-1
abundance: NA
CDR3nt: TGCAGCGTTGACACTCCGGGGTTAGAGAGTGCTTTCTTT
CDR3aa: CSVDTPGLESAFF

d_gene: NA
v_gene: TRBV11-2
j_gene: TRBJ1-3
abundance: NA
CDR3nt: TGTGCCAGCAGCCTGATCGGGGGGGAGCGAAACACCATATATTTT
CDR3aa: CASSLIGGERNTIYF

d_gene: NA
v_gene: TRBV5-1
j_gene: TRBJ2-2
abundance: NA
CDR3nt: TGCGCCAGCAGCTTGGTAGGGGCCGGGGAGCTGTTTTTT
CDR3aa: CASSLVGAGELFF

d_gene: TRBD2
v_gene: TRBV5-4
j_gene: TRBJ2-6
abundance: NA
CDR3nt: TGTGCCAGCAGCCCTAGCGGGCTTGGGGCCAACGTCCTGACTTTC
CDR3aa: CASSPSGLGANVLTF

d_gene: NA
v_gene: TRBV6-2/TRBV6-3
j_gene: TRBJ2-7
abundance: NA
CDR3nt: TGTGCCAGCAGCCGCGGGACAGCCCACGAGCAGTACTTC
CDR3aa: CASSRGTAHEQYF

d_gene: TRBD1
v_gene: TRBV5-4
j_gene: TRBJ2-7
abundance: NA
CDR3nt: TGTGCCAGCAGCTTGTTCAATCGACAGGGGTCCTACGAGCAGTACTTC
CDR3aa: CASSLFNRQGSYEQYF

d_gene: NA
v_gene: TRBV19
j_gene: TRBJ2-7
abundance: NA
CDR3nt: TGTGCCAGTTCCTTTCGCGTATTGGAGGCCGATTACGAGCAGTACTTC
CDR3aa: CASSFRVLEADYEQYF

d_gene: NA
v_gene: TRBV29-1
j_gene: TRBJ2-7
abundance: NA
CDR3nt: TGCAGCGTTGAACTGGGGAGCGAGCAGTACTTC
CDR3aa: CSVELGSEQYF

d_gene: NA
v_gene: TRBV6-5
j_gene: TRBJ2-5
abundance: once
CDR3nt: TGTGCCAGCAAACCCGGGACCTGGTGGGAGACCCAGTACTTC
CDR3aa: CASKPGTWWETQYF

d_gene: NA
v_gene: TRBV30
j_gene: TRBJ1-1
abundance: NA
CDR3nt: TGTGCCTGGACGGGACAACTGAACACTGAAGCTTTCTTT
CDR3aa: CAWTGQLNTEAFF

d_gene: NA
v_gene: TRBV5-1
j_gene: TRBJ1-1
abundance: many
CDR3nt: TGCGCCAGCAGCTTCCAAGGTGCCACTGAAGCTTTCTTT
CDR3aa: CASSFQGATEAFF

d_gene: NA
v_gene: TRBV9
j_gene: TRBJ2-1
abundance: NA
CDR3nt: TGTGCCAGCAGCCCTTTAGGTGATTCCTACAATGAGCAGTTCTTC
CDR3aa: CASSPLGDSYNEQFF

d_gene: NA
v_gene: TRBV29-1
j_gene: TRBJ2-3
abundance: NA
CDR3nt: TGCAGCGCCGAGACTAGATTGGCAGATACGCAGTATTTT
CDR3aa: CSAETRLADTQYF

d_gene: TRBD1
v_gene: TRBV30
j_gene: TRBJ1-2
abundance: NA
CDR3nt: TGTGCCTGGGATGACAGGGCGGTTGCCTATGGCTACACCTTC
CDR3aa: CAWDDRAVAYGYTF

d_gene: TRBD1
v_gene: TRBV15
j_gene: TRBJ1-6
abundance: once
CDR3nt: TGTGCCACCAGCAGAGTAACAGGGGCCTCACATAATTCACCCCTCCACTTT
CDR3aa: CATSRVTGASHNSPLHF

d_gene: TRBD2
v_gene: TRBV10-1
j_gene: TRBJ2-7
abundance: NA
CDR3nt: TGCGCCAGCAGTGACGGGTTGGGGGGGTCCTACGAGCAGTACTTC
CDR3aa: CASSDGLGGSYEQYF

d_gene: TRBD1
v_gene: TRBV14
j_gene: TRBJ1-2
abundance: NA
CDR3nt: TGTGCCAGCAGCCAATCGGGACAGTTATATGGCTACACCTTC
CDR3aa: CASSQSGQLYGYTF

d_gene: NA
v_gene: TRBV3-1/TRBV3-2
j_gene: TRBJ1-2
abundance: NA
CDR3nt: TGTGCCAGCAGCCCCGCCGGGGGATCGAGTGGCTACACCTTC
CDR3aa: CASSPAGGSSGYTF

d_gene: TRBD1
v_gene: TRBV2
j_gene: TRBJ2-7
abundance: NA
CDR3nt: TGTGCCAGCACTACCGACAGGGGTTCCTACGAGCAGTACTTC
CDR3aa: CASTTDRGSYEQYF

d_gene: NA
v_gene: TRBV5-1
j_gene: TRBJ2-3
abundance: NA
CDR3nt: TGCGCCAGCAGCTTGGACCAGGCAGGCACAGATACGCAGTATTTT
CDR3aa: CASSLDQAGTDTQYF